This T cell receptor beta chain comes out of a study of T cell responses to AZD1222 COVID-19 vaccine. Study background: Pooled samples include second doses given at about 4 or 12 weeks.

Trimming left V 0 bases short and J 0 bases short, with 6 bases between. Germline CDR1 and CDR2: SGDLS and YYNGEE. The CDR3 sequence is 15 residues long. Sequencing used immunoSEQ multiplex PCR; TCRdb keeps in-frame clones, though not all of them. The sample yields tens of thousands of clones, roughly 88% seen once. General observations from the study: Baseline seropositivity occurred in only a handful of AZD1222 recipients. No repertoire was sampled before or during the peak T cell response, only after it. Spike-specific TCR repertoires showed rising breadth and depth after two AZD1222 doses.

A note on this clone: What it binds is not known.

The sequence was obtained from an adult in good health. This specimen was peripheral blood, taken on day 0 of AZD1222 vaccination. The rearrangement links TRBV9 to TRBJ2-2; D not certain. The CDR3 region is CASSVVGSNTGELFF. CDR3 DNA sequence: TGTGCCAGCAGCGTAGTAGGATCGAACACCGGGGAGCTGTTTTTT.